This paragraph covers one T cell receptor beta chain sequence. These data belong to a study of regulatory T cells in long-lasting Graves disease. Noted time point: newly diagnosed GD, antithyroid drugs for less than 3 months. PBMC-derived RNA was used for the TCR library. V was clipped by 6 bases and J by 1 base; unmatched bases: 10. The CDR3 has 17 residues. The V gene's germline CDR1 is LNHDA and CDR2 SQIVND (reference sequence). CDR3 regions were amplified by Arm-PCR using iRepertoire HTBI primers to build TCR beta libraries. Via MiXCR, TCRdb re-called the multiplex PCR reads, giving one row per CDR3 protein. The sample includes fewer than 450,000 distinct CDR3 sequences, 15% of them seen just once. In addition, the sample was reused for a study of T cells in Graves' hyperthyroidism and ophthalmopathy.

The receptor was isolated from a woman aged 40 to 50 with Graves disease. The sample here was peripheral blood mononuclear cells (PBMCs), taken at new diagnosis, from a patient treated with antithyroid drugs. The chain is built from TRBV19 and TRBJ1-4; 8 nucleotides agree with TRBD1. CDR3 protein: CASSPRRRGQTNEKLFF. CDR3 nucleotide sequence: TGTGCCAGTAGCCCCAGACGCAGGGGGCAAACTAATGAAAAACTGTTTTTT.